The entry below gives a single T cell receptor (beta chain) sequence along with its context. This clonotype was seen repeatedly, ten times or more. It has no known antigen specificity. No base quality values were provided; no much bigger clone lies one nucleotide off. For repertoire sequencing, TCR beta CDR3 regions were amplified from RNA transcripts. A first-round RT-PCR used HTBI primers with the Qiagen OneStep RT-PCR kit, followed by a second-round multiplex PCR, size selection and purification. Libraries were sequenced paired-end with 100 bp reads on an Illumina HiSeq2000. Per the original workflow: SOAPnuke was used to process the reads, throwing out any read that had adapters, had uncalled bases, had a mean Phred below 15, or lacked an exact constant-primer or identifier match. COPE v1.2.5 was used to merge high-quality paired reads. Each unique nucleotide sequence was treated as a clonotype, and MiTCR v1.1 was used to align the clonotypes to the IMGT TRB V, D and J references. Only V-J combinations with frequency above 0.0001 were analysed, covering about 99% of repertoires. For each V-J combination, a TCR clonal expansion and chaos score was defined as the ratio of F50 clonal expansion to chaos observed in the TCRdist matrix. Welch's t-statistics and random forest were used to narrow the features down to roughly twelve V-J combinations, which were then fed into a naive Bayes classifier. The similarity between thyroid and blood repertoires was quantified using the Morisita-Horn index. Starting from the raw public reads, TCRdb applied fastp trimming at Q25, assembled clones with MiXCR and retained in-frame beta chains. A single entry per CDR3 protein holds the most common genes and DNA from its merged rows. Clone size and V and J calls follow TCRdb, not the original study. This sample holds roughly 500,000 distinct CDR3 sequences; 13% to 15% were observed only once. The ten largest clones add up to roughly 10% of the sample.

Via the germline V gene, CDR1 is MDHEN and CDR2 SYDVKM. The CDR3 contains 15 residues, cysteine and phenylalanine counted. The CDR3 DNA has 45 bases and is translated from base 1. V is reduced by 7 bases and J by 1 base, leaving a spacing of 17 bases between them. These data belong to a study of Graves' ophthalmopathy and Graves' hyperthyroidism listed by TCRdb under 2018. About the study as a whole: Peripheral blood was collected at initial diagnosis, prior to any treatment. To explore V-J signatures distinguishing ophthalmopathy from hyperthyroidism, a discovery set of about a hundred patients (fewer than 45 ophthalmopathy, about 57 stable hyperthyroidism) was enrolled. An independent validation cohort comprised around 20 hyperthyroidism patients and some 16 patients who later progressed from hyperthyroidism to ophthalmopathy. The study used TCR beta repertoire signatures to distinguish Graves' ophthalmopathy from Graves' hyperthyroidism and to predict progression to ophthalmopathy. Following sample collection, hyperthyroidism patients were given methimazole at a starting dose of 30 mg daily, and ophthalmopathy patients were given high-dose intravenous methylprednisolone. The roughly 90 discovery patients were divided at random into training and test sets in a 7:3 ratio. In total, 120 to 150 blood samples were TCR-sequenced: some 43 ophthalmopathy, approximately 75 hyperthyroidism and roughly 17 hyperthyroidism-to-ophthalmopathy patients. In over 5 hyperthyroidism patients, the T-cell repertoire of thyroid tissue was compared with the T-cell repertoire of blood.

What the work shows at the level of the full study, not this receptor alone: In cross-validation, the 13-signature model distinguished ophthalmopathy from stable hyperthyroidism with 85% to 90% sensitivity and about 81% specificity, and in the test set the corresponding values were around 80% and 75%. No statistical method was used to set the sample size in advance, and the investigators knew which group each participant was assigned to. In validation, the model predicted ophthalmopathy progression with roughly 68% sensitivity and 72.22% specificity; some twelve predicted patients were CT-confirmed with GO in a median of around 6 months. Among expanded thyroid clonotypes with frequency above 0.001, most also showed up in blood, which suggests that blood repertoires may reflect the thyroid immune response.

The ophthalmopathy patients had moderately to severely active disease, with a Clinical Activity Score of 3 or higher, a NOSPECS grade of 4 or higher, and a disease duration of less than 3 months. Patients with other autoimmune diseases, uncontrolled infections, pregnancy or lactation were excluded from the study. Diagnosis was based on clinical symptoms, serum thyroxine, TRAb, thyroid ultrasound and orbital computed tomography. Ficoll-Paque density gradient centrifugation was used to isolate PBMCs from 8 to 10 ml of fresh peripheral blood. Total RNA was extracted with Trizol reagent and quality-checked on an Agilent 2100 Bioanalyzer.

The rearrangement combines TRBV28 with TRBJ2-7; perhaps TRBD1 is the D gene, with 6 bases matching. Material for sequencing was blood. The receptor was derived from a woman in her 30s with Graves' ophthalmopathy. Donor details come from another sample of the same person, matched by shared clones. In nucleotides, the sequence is TGTGCCAGCAAAATATCTTGGGACAAGTCCTACGAGCAGTACTTC. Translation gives CASKISWDKSYEQYF.